These 30 T cell receptor beta chains were sequenced from one sample in a study of blood T cell repertoires in COVID-19. Here immunoSEQ multiplex PCR was the method, and the copy in TCRdb shows in-frame clones only, minus some. The table lists roughly 220,000 clones, about 80% of them singletons, with approximately 16% in the top ten. The sample consisted of PBMCs or T cells enriched from blood (not recorded which). The source of these receptors is a man between 40 and 49 years old who had recovered from COVID-19.

V and J are TRBV10-2 and TRBJ2-1; 12 nucleotides agree with TRBD2. Trimming cost V 6 bases and J 0 bases; bases outside gene matches: 9. Germline V CDR1 and CDR2: WSHSY, SAAADI. There are 18 residues in the CDR3. CDR3 in DNA: TGCGCCAGCAGAGCTCTAGCGGGAGGGCCGAGCTCCTACAATGAGCAGTTCTTC. Its protein is CASRALAGGPSSYNEQFF.

The V and J genes are TRBV11-2 and TRBJ2-7; 9 bases line up with TRBD2. The length of the CDR3 is 15 residues. Looked up from germline, CDR1 is SGHAT and CDR2 is FQNNGV. V lost 1 base and J lost 4; bases outside the gene matches: 5. This CDR3 reads CASSLGVLAGYEQYF. The CDR3 DNA sequence: TGTGCCAGCAGCTTAGGGGTCCTAGCGGGATACGAGCAGTACTTC.

This chain links TRBV7-3 with TRBJ2-1; TRBD2 aligns across 10 bases. The CDR3 is made up of 15 amino acids. V was pared by 1 base and J by 8 bases, with 5 bases of the junction left unmatched. Germline V lookup: CDR1 SGHTA, CDR2 FQGTGA. The CDR3 here is CASSLSLAGEYEQFF. The CDR3 DNA reads TGTGCCAGCAGCTTAAGCCTAGCGGGAGAATATGAGCAGTTCTTC.

This chain links TRBV3-1 (or the pseudogene TRBV3-2) with TRBJ1-3; D remains ambiguous. The V end lost 3 bases, the J end lost 0 bases, and 6 bases lay between the germline ends. Looked up from germline, CDR1 is LGHDT and CDR2 is YNNKEL (reference sequence). The CDR3 runs to 14 residues. This CDR3 reads CASSHLSSGNTIYF. In DNA form, the CDR3 reads TGTGCCAGCAGCCACTTGAGCTCTGGAAACACCATATATTTT.

This rearrangement joins TRBV27 to TRBJ1-1, with a tentative D call TRBD1 (5 bases). Germline CDR1 is MNHEY and CDR2 is SMNVEV (reference sequence). The CDR3 is made up of 15 amino acids. V was cut by 3 bases and J by 2 bases, with 13 bases left in between. The CDR3 region is CASSLIGGLNTEAFF. The CDR3 coding sequence is TGTGCCAGCAGTTTGATTGGGGGACTTAACACTGAAGCTTTCTTT.

The chain uses TRBV30 and TRBJ1-1, with D unclear. In germline, CDR1 is GTSNPN, CDR2 SVGIG (reference sequence). Trimming shortened V by 1 base and J by 5 bases, and 8 bases separated the two germline ends. The CDR3 has 12 amino acids. The CDR3 protein is CAWSGPGTEAFF. The CDR3 DNA reads as TGTGCCTGGAGTGGCCCCGGGACTGAAGCTTTCTTT.

The chain employs TRBV11-3 and TRBJ2-3; possibly TRBD1 for D (5 bases). Germline values: CDR1 SGHNT, CDR2 YENEEA. The CDR3 has 15 amino acids. With 9 bases removed from V and 2 bases from J, the gap between germline ends came to 18 bases. The CDR3 loop is CASSQRGKTTDTQYF. CDR3 coding DNA: TGTGCCAGTTCTCAAAGGGGAAAAACCACAGATACGCAGTATTTT.

The chain recombines TRBV6-1 with TRBJ1-6, with 7 bases lining up with TRBD1. J lost 10 bases, V lost 2 bases, and 8 bases had no gene match. The germline CDR1 and CDR2 sequences are MNHNS and SASEGT. The CDR3 spans 15 residues. The CDR3 bases are TGTGCCAGCAGTGAATATGCAGGGGGTCAATCACCCCTCCACTTT. Translating it yields CASSEYAGGQSPLHF.

The chain has TRBV7-3 and TRBJ2-1; 12 bases line up with TRBD2. The germline CDR1 and CDR2 sequences are SGHTA and FQGTGA. Unmatched junction bases numbered 4, after V lost 8 bases and J lost 2 bases. The CDR3 loop spans 15 amino acids. The CDR3 DNA is TGTGCCAGCGGCCCTAGCGGGAGGGCCTACAATGAGCAGTTCTTC. This sequence encodes CASGPSGRAYNEQFF. The full variable domain, completed using reference TRBV7-3 and TRBJ2-1, is GAGVSQTPSNKVTEKGKYVELRCDPISGHTALYWYRQSLGQGPEFLIYFQGTGAADDSGLPNDRFFAVRPEGSVSTLKIQRTERGDSAVYLCASGPSGRAYNEQFFGPGTRLTVL.

The rearrangement joins TRBV27 to TRBJ1-5; tentative D call: TRBD1 (5 bases). The germline V gene encodes CDR1 MNHEY and CDR2 SMNVEV (reference sequence). With 4 bases removed from V and 2 bases from J, the gap between germline ends came to 18 bases. CDR3 length equals 17 residues. The CDR3 is CASSSTRRGGGNQPQHF. The CDR3 region has the DNA TGTGCCAGCAGTTCGACGAGGAGGGGTGGCGGCAATCAGCCCCAGCATTTT.

This rearrangement joins TRBV30 to TRBJ1-5; D may be TRBD1 (5 bases). Germline CDR1 and CDR2: GTSNPN and SVGIG (reference sequence). The CDR3 loop spans 14 amino acids. Deletions cut 2 bases from V and 2 bases from J, with 10 bases between. CDR3 sequence (DNA): TGTGCCTGGAGTCCAGGGAACGGCAATCAGCCCCAGCATTTT. Translation gives CAWSPGNGNQPQHF.

Only a few counts were recorded for this clone. The chain combines TRBV29-1 with TRBJ2-3; D is possibly TRBD2 (5 bases). Trimming took 4 bases from V and 2 from J, leaving 19 bases between them. Germline V gene data show CDR1 as SQVTM and CDR2 as ANQGSEA. The CDR3 consists of 16 residues. DNA for the CDR3: TGCAGCGTTGGCCAGCTTGGGAGCGGAAACACAGATACGCAGTATTTT. Protein: CSVGQLGSGNTDTQYF.

The rearrangement links TRBV7-9 to TRBJ2-1; the match to TRBD1 covers 7 bases. V shed 4 bases and J 6 bases; nucleotides not matched to a gene: 9. This CDR3 is built from 15 residues. Germline CDR1 SEHNR, CDR2 FQNEAQ (reference sequence). In DNA, the CDR3 is TGTGCCAGCAGCTCTTTGGACAGGCCTGGCAATGAGCAGTTCTTC. This translates into CASSSLDRPGNEQFF.

The chain is built from TRBV19 and TRBJ2-2; possible D gene TRBD1, 5 bases. This CDR3 is built from 15 residues. Looked up from germline, CDR1 is LNHDA and CDR2 is SQIVND (reference sequence). Trimming removed 3 bases at V and 1 base at J, with 9 bases between. CDR3 sequence: CASSIDRLNTGELFF. The CDR3 nucleotides are TGTGCCAGTAGTATTGACAGATTGAACACCGGGGAGCTGTTTTTT.

Here the CDR3 reads CASSHEQSGDTQYF. DNA for the CDR3: TGTGCCAGCAGCCATGAGCAAAGTGGAGATACGCAGTATTTT. The V and J genes are TRBV3-1 (or the pseudogene TRBV3-2) and TRBJ2-3; D gene unclear. V was shortened by 3 bases and J by 5 bases, with 12 bases between the two germline ends. The length of the CDR3 is 14 residues. Germline-derived CDR1 and CDR2 are LGHDT and YNNKEL (reference sequence).

V and J are TRBV28 and TRBJ2-1; 10 bases match TRBD2. The trim removed 6 bases at V and 0 bases at J, leaving 11 bases unmatched. The CDR3 is 18 residues long. Per the germline V gene, CDR1 is MDHEN and CDR2 is SYDVKM. This CDR3 is CASSSGGAFIVSYNEQFF. CDR3 nucleotide sequence: TGTGCCAGCAGCAGCGGGGGGGCCTTCATCGTCTCCTACAATGAGCAGTTCTTC.

This clone was detected only a few times. The chain couples TRBV29-1 to TRBJ2-3; maybe TRBD2 (5 bases). V was trimmed by 8 bases and J by 3 bases, leaving 15 bases between them. Germline V gives CDR1 SQVTM, CDR2 ANQGSEA. The CDR3 loop spans 13 amino acids. The CDR3 sequence is CSSTGEGTDTQYF. DNA for the CDR3: TGCAGCTCCACCGGAGAGGGAACAGATACGCAGTATTTT.

V and J are TRBV7-9 and TRBJ2-2; weak D call: TRBD1 (6 bases). V was cut by 3 bases and J by 6 bases, with 8 bases left in between. There are 13 residues in the CDR3. Germline V gene sequence: CDR1 SEHNR, CDR2 FQNEAQ (reference sequence). The CDR3 region has the DNA TGTGCCAGCAGCTTGGCAGGGGCCGGGGAGCTGTTTTTT. Protein product: CASSLAGAGELFF.

The rearrangement joins TRBV7-3 to TRBJ2-7, with 8 bases lining up with TRBD1. Germline CDR1 and CDR2: SGHTA and FQGTGA. V dropped 5 bases and J dropped 4; count of bases not matched to a gene: 7. The CDR3 runs 14 residues. DNA of the CDR3: TGTGCCAGCAGCCCAGCCGGGACAGGTTACGAGCAGTACTTC. Its protein is CASSPAGTGYEQYF.

The chain couples TRBV3-1 (or the pseudogene TRBV3-2) to TRBJ1-2, with 7 bases lining up with TRBD1. The ends lost 3 bases at V and 10 bases at J; junction bases unmatched: 8. CDR1 LGHDT and CDR2 YNNKEL come from the germline V gene (reference sequence). The CDR3 spans 13 residues. The CDR3 bases are TGTGCCAGCAGCCACGGGACAGATTCGTTCTACACCTTC. This encodes CASSHGTDSFYTF.

This clone has only a few counts. The chain employs TRBV5-1 and TRBJ1-1; D is unclear. The germline V and J ends were trimmed by 4 bases and 5 bases, with 18 bases remaining between them. The CDR3 extends over 15 amino acids. Germline V gene sequence: CDR1 SGHRS, CDR2 YFSETQ. The CDR3: CASSVSTSGITEAFF. CDR3 DNA sequence: TGCGCCAGCAGCGTTTCTACGTCGGGAATTACTGAAGCTTTCTTT.

V is TRBV5-1 and J is TRBJ2-7; 13 bases agree with TRBD2. This CDR3 is built from 16 residues. The V gene's germline CDR1 is SGHRS and CDR2 YFSETQ. The junction had 5 bases not matched to a gene; V was cut back by 4 bases and J by 1 base. CDR3 residues: CASSSLLAGGSYEQYF. CDR3 sequence (DNA): TGCGCCAGCAGCAGCTTACTAGCGGGAGGGTCCTACGAGCAGTACTTC.

The chain joins TRBV2 to TRBJ2-5, with 9 bases aligning to TRBD1. J gave up 5 bases and V 5 bases, and 9 bases lay outside the gene matches. The CDR3 runs to 15 residues. The germline V gene has CDR1 SNHLY and CDR2 FYNNEI. The CDR3 region is CASSSRTGERETQYF. The CDR3 region has the DNA TGTGCCAGCAGTTCCAGGACAGGGGAACGGGAGACCCAGTACTTC.

The chain carries TRBV29-1 and TRBJ1-2, with 9 bases aligning to TRBD1. The germline V gene has CDR1 SQVTM and CDR2 ANQGSEA. The CDR3 contains 13 residues. The J segment lost 3 bases and the V segment lost 4 bases, leaving 3 bases of the junction unmatched. In nucleotides, the CDR3 is TGCAGCGTTGGGGACAGGGAGGACTATGGCTACACCTTC. Translated, it gives CSVGDREDYGYTF.

This sequence joins TRBV16 and TRBJ1-3, with 9 bases identical to TRBD1. The CDR3 spans 16 residues. J lost 1 base, V lost 0 bases, and 1 base had no gene match. Germline-derived CDR1 and CDR2 are KGHSY and FQNENV. The CDR3 is CASSQSTGGSGNTIYF. The DNA of the CDR3 is TGTGCCAGCAGCCAATCGACAGGGGGGTCTGGAAACACCATATATTTT. The full variable domain, rest sourced from reference TRBV16 and TRBJ1-3, is GEEVAQTPKHLVRGEGQKAKLYCAPIKGHSYVFWYQQVLKNEFKFLISFQNENVFDETGMPKERFSAKCLPNSPCSLEIQATKLEDSAVYFCASSQSTGGSGNTIYFGEGSWLTVV.

This clone was counted a few times. The chain uses TRBV5-5 and TRBJ1-6, with D possibly TRBD1 on 5 matching bases. Germline assignment: CDR1 SGHKS and CDR2 YYEKEE (reference sequence). Trimming pared 4 bases from V and 13 bases from J, leaving 21 bases between. The CDR3 has 15 residues. CDR3 in DNA: TGTGCCAGCAGCCGACCTCAGGGAGGAGAAGCCCCCCTCCACTTT. It is translated as CASSRPQGGEAPLHF.

The rearrangement joins TRBV19 to TRBJ2-1; D gene uncertain. V lost 5 bases to trimming and J lost 0 bases, with 14 bases between them. Germline CDR1 and CDR2: LNHDA and SQIVND (reference sequence). The length of the CDR3 is 16 residues. This chain's CDR3 is CASSPGLGSSYNEQFF. The DNA of the CDR3 is TGTGCCAGTAGTCCCGGGTTGGGTAGCTCCTACAATGAGCAGTTCTTC.

The chain carries TRBV11-2 and TRBJ2-7; D is undetermined. Trimming removed 1 base at V and 0 bases at J, with 13 bases between. Germline V gene lookup returns CDR1 SGHAT and CDR2 FQNNGV. This CDR3 has 16 residues. This CDR3 is CASSLVGGSSSYEQYF. CDR3 nucleotide sequence: TGTGCCAGCAGCTTAGTAGGCGGTTCCAGCTCCTACGAGCAGTACTTC.

V and J are TRBV3-1 (or the pseudogene TRBV3-2) and TRBJ2-1; 10 bases are a match to TRBD2. The CDR3 loop spans 16 amino acids. Germline V gene sequence: CDR1 LGHDT, CDR2 YNNKEL (reference sequence). The junction had 12 bases not matched to a gene; V was cut back by 4 bases and J by 9 bases. CDR3 region: CASSPTIAGGVSEQFF. CDR3 DNA sequence: TGTGCCAGCAGCCCTACGATAGCGGGAGGAGTCTCTGAGCAGTTCTTC.

The chain carries TRBV2 and TRBJ1-1; perhaps TRBD1 as D (5 bases). Germline-derived CDR1 and CDR2 are SNHLY and FYNNEI. The germline V and J ends were trimmed by 8 bases and 1 base, with 11 bases remaining between them. The CDR3 extends over 13 amino acids. The CDR3 DNA follows: TGTGCCAGCGGTCCGACAGAGAACACTGAAGCTTTCTTT. Translating it yields CASGPTENTEAFF.